This record covers a single T cell receptor beta chain. The data originate from a study of blood T cell repertoires in COVID-19. Overall study context: There were acute and convalescent COVID-19 samples, and they came from the United States, Italy and Spain. PBMCs, B-cell-depleted T cells, or T cells provided the cDNA or gDNA that made up the material.

In the authors' methods: Amplification of reference gene primers provided the estimated nucleated cell counts. Measured with immunoSEQ multiplex PCR; TCRdb has only the in-frame clones, and not every one. V and J calls and clone size follow that table, whereas D and trimming were derived from the DNA. The sample includes some 88,000 clones, approximately 90% seen only once; the top ten take about 1.8%. V dropped 6 bases and J dropped 6; count of bases not matched to a gene: 14. The CDR3 is 15 amino acids. The germline gives CDR1 DFQATT, CDR2 SNEGSKA (reference sequence). The sample consisted of peripheral blood. The sequence derives from a human donor with active COVID-19. The donor label of this sample is uncertain. This sequence joins TRBV20-1 and TRBJ2-1; 7 nucleotides align to TRBD2. CDR3: CSASTLADLINEQFF. The CDR3 DNA reads as TGCAGTGCCAGTACCCTAGCGGACCTGATCAATGAGCAGTTCTTC.